This TCR beta chain was recovered during a study of TIL therapy for anti-PD-1-resistant metastatic lung cancer. Across the whole study: Patients had a median age of 54 years (range about 35-80). Tumors carried a median roughly 1.5 non-synonymous mutations per megabase.

J lost 7 bases, V lost 2 bases, and 4 bases had no gene match. Germline CDR1 is LGHDT and CDR2 is YNNKEL (reference sequence). CDR3 length: 13 residues. This sample's time point: pre-treatment sample, taken before nivolumab and TIL therapy. Adults with stage 4 NSCLC were enrolled in a phase I trial. In this sample, this clone turned up once. This was the immunoSEQ v3 assay. Libraries were sequenced to around 2 million read pairs (survey) or roughly 5-6.5 million (deep). Measured with immunoSEQ multiplex PCR; TCRdb has only the in-frame clones, and not every one. The sample has about 50,000 clones, around 85% seen once.

This receptor was identified in a person aged 25-80 years with non-small cell lung cancer. The rearrangement uses TRBV3-1 (or the pseudogene TRBV3-2) and TRBJ2-7, with 8 bases aligning to TRBD2. The sequencing here drew on blood, taken at baseline. The CDR3 here is CASSQWTSPEQYF. CDR3 sequence (DNA): TGTGCCAGCAGCCAATGGACTAGCCCAGAGCAGTACTTC.